This T cell receptor beta chain was sequenced in a study of memory B cells and T cells in multiple sclerosis. Stimulus-free culture yielded autoproliferating CFSE-dim and non-proliferating CFSE-high T cells, each sequenced separately. Pooled replicate wells came from approximately 5x10^7 CFSE-labeled PBMCs cultured approximately seven days without stimulus. Produced via immunoSEQ multiplex PCR; TCRdb's table is partial and in-frame only. Among about 32,000 clones listed, more than 75% were seen once. Of note for this clone: Antigen: not known.

The sequence derives from a human donor with multiple sclerosis. The specimen was PBMCs from blood kept in culture.

CDR3 region: CAITEEPSGRARETQYF. As DNA, the CDR3 is TGTGCCATCACCGAAGAGCCTAGCGGGAGGGCCCGCGAGACCCAGTACTTC. The V and J genes are TRBV10-3 and TRBJ2-5, with 12 positions matching TRBD2. This CDR3 comprises 17 residues. Losses at the gene ends were 7 bases for V and 5 bases for J; bases not matched to a gene: 14. CDR1 ENHRY and CDR2 SYGVKD come from the germline V gene.